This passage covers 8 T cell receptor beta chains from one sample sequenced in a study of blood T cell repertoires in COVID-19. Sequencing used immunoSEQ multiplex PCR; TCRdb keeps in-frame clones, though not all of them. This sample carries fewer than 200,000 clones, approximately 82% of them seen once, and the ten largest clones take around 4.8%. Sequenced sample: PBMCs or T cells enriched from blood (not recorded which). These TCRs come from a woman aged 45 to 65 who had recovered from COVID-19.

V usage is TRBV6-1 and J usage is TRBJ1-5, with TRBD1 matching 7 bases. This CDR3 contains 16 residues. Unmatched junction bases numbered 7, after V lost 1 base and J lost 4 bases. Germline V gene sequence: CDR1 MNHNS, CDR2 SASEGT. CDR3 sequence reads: CASSEETGRKNQPQHF. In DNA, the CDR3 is TGTGCCAGCAGTGAAGAGACAGGGCGAAAGAATCAGCCCCAGCATTTT.

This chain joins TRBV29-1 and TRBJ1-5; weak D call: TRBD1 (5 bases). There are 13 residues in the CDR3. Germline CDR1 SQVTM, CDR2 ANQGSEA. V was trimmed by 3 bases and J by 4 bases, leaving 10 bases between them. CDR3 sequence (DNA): TGCAGCGTTGAGGTCGGGGGGAATCAGCCCCAGCATTTT. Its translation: CSVEVGGNQPQHF.

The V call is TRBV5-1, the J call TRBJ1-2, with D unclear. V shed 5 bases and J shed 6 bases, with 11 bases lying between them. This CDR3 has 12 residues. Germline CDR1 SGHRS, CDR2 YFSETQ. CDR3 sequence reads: CASRVGSNGYTF. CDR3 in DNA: TGCGCCAGCAGGGTTGGGAGCAATGGCTACACCTTC.

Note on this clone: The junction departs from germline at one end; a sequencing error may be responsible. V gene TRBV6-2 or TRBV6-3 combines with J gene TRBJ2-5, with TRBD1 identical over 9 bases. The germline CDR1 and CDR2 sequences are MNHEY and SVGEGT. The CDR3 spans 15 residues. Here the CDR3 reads CASRYSQGAPGTQYF. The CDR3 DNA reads TGTGCCAGCAGATACTCACAGGGGGCTCCCGGGACCCAGTACTTC.

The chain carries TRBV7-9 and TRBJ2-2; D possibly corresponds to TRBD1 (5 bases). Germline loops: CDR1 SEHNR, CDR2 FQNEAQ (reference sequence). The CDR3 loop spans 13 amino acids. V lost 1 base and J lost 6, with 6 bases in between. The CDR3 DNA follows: TGTGCCAGCAGCTTAGAGGGGCCCGGGGAGCTGTTTTTT. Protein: CASSLEGPGELFF. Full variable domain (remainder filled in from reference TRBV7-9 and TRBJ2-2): DTGVSQNPRHKITKRGQNVTFRCDPISEHNRLYWYRQTLGQGPEFLTYFQNEAQLEKSRLLSDRFSAERPKGSFSTLEIQRTEQGDSAMYLCASSLEGPGELFFGEGSRLTVL.

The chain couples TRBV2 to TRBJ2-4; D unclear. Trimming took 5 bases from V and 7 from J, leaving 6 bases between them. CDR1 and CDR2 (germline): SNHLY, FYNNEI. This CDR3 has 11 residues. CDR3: CASSTNNIQYF. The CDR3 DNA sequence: TGTGCCAGCAGTACAAATAACATTCAGTACTTC.

CDR3 region: CASSEGQGRWYGYTF. The CDR3 DNA is TGTGCCAGCAGCGAGGGACAGGGGAGATGGTATGGCTACACCTTC. The J gene is TRBJ1-2, the V gene TRBV7-9; 10 bases align to TRBD1. The V and J ends lost 5 bases and 5 bases, in that order; junction bases with no gene match: 8. CDR3 length equals 15 residues. Germline assignment: CDR1 SEHNR and CDR2 FQNEAQ (reference sequence).

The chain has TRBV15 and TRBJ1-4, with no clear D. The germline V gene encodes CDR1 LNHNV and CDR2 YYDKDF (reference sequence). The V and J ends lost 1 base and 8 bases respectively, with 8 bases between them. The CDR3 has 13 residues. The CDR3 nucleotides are TGTGCCACCAGCAGAGGACATCTGGAAAAACTGTTTTTT. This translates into CATSRGHLEKLFF.